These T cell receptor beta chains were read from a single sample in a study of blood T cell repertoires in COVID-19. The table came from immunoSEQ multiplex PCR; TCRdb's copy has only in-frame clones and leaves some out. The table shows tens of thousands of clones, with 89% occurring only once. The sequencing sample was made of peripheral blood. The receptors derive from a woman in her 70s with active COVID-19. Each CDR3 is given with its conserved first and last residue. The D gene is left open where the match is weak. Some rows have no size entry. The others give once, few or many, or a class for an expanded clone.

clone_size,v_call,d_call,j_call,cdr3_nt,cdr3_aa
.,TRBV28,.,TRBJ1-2,TGTGCCAGCAGGCTTATTCTAGACAACTATGGCTACACCTTC,CASRLILDNYGYTF
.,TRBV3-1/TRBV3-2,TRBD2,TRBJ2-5,TGTGCCAGCAGCCAAGAACTAGCGGGGGGGCTAAGGGAGACCCAGTACTTC,CASSQELAGGLRETQYF
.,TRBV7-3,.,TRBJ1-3,TGTGCCAGCAGCTTAACCCCAGGGGCCGGAAACACCATATATTTT,CASSLTPGAGNTIYF
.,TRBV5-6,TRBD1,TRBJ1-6,TGTGCCAGCAGATCGTCCGGTACAGGGGGTAATTCACCCCTCCACTTT,CASRSSGTGGNSPLHF
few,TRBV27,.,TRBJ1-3,TGTGCCAGCCGGCTCATGGGGGGCTCTGGAAACACCATATATTTT,CASRLMGGSGNTIYF
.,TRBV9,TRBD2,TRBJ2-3,TGTGCCAGCAGCGTTGGTATTAGCGGGGCTACAGATACGCAGTATTTT,CASSVGISGATDTQYF
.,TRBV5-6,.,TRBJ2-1,TGTGCCAGCAGCCCCGGGGGCTCCTACAATGAGCAGTTCTTC,CASSPGGSYNEQFF
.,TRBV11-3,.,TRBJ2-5,TGTGCCAGCAGCCGCGGTGCGGGGCAAGAGACCCAGTACTTC,CASSRGAGQETQYF
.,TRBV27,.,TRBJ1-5,TGTGCCAGCAGGTTGGGGGCGGGCAATCAGCCCCAGCATTTT,CASRLGAGNQPQHF
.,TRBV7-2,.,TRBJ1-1,TGTGCCAGCAGCTTAGTTCAGCGATACACTGAAGCTTTCTTT,CASSLVQRYTEAFF
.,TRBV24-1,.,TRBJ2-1,TGTGCCACCAGTGACCCCAGAGGCTCCTACAATGAGCAGTTCTTC,CATSDPRGSYNEQFF
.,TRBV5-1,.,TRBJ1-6,TGCGCCAGCAGCGGCGGGACCGAAGGCCTACCCCTCCACTTT,CASSGGTEGLPLHF
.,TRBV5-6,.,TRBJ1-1,TGTGCCAGCAGCTTGTCGACAGTCGGACGGAACACTGAAGCTTTCTTT,CASSLSTVGRNTEAFF
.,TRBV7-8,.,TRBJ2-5,TGTGCCAGCAGCTTAGGACACAGAGGGAGAGAGACCCAGTACTTC,CASSLGHRGRETQYF
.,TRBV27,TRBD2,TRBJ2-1,TGTGCCAGCAGTTTTGCGGGTAGGGGTAGCGGGGGTTCCTCCTACAATGAGCAGTTCTTC,CASSFAGRGSGGSSYNEQFF
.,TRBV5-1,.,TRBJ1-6,TGCGCCAGCAGCGCCGGACTGCGCTCCTATAATTCACCCCTCCACTTT,CASSAGLRSYNSPLHF
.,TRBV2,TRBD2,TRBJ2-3,TGTGCCACCCTCCCACTAGCGGTCACAGATACGCAGTATTTT,CATLPLAVTDTQYF
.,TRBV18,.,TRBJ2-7,TGTGCCAGCTCACCTCCCCGTGACGAGCAGTACTTC,CASSPPRDEQYF
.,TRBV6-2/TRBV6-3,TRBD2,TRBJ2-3,TGTGCCAGCAGCGCCGGGACTAGCGGAGCAGATACGCAGTATTTT,CASSAGTSGADTQYF
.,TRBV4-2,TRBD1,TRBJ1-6,TGTGCCAGCAGCCCGCGGGGGGACAGGGACAATTCACCCCTCCACTTT,CASSPRGDRDNSPLHF
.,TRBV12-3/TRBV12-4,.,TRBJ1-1,TGTGCCAGCAGTTTCAGGCAGCCTGCGCCGGCTTTCTTT,CASSFRQPAPAFF
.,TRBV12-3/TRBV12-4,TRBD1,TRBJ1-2,TGTGCCAGCAGCCGACAGGGGAAGGCTGGCTACACCTTC,CASSRQGKAGYTF
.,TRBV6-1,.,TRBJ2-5,TGTGCCAGCAGTGAGGAGGGCAGAAGAATATCGGAGACCCAGTACTTC,CASSEEGRRISETQYF
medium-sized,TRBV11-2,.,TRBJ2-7,TGTGCCAGCAGCTTAGCGGACACCCGCTACGAGCAGTACTTC,CASSLADTRYEQYF
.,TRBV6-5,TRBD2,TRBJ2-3,TGTGCCAGCAGATTAGCGGGGGGTAGCACAGATACGCAGTATTTT,CASRLAGGSTDTQYF
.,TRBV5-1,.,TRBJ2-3,TGCGCCAGCAGCCCGTCGGCTTCGCGGGATACGCAGTATTTT,CASSPSASRDTQYF
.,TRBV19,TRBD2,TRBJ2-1,TGTGCCAGTACCGTCTCGGGGGGAACACCCGATGAGCAGTTCTTC,CASTVSGGTPDEQFF
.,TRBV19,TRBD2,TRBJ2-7,TGTGCCAGTACCCCTCTAGCGGGGGGAGCCGAGCAGTACTTC,CASTPLAGGAEQYF
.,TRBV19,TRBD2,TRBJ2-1,TGTGCCAGTACCCCGGGGGGGGGTAGGAATGAGCAGTTCTTC,CASTPGGGRNEQFF
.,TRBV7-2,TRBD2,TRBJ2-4,TGTGCCAGCAGCTTATTCGGGACTAGCGTGGCCAAAAACATTCAGTACTTC,CASSLFGTSVAKNIQYF